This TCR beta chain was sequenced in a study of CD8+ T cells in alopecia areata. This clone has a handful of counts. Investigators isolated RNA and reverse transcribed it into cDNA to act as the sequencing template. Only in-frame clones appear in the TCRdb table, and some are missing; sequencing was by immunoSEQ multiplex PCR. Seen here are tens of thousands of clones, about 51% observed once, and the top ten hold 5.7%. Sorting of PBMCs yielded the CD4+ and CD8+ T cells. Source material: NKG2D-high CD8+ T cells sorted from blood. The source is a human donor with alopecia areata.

The CDR3 protein is CSVVWRERNEQYF. The CDR3 coding sequence is TGCAGCGTTGTCTGGCGGGAGAGGAACGAGCAGTACTTC. The chain carries TRBV29-1 and TRBJ2-7, with 7 positions matching TRBD2. The length of the CDR3 is 13 residues. V lost 4 bases and J lost 5; bases outside the gene matches: 8. Germline V gene sequence: CDR1 SQVTM, CDR2 ANQGSEA.